One sample yielded the 25 T cell receptor beta chains listed below, sequenced in a study of T cells after yellow fever vaccination. TCRdb used MiXCR to reprocess the 5' RACE reads, holding one entry per CDR3 protein. This table has over 250,000 distinct CDR3 sequences, around 4.9% appearing once. Source: CD4+ T cells sorted from PBMCs, taken on the day of the yellow fever booster vaccination. The receptor source for this set is a man aged 18 to 30 who received the YFV17D yellow fever vaccine.

This clonotype was detected many times. This may be a read error, as it is one base from a much larger clone. This chain uses TRBV7-3 with TRBJ1-1; 8 nucleotides agree with TRBD1. After removal of 3 bases from V and 1 base from J, the junction contained 1 base not matched to a gene. The germline V gene has CDR1 SGHTA and CDR2 FQGTGA. CDR3 size: 14 residues. The CDR3 sequence is CASSLGTGNTEAFF. For the CDR3, the DNA is TGTGCCAGCAGCTTGGGGACAGGGAACACTGAAGCTTTCTTT. Full variable domain (rest looked up from reference TRBV7-3 and TRBJ1-1): GAGVSQTPSNKVTEKGKYVELRCDPISGHTALYWYRQSLGQGPEFLIYFQGTGAADDSGLPNDRFFAVRPEGSVSTLKIQRTERGDSAVYLCASSLGTGNTEAFFGQGTRLTVV.

The table lists this clonotype with many counts. This rearrangement joins TRBV6-5 to TRBJ1-5, with D possibly being TRBD1 (5 bases). Trimming pared 0 bases from V and 4 bases from J, leaving 10 bases between. There are 15 residues in the CDR3. Germline V lookup: CDR1 MNHEY, CDR2 SVGAGI. The CDR3 sequence is CASSYSGAQNQPQHF. CDR3 in DNA: TGTGCCAGCAGTTACTCTGGGGCGCAGAATCAGCCCCAGCATTTT.

This clonotype was observed many times. V and J are TRBV4-3 and TRBJ1-1, with no clear D. Trimming shortened V by 0 bases and J by 2 bases, and 10 bases separated the two germline ends. The CDR3 is 15 amino acids. CDR1 is LGHNA and CDR2 is YSLEER in the germline V gene. For the CDR3, the DNA is TGCGCCAGCAGCCAAGATTTCCGGGTAAACACTGAAGCTTTCTTT. Translated: CASSQDFRVNTEAFF.

A few counts support this clonotype. This rearrangement joins TRBV20-1 to TRBJ1-1, with D possibly matching TRBD1 (5 bases). This CDR3 is built from 15 residues. Germline values: CDR1 DFQATT, CDR2 SNEGSKA (reference sequence). The V and J ends lost 4 bases and 1 base respectively, with 16 bases between them. The DNA for the CDR3 is TGCAGTGCTAAGGAATCCCGGGGGTCGAACACTGAAGCTTTCTTT. It translates to CSAKESRGSNTEAFF.

This clonotype appeared a few times. The chain couples TRBV15 to TRBJ1-1; D is undetermined. Trimming shortened V by 5 bases and J by 3 bases, and 10 bases separated the two germline ends. There are 13 residues in the CDR3. Germline V lookup: CDR1 LNHNV, CDR2 YYDKDF (reference sequence). The CDR3 is CATSGGGDTEAFF. CDR3 DNA sequence: TGTGCCACCAGCGGCGGCGGGGACACTGAAGCTTTCTTT.

J is TRBJ1-2 and V is TRBV14; D uncertain. V was pared by 0 bases and J by 2 bases, with 22 bases between. From germline, CDR1 is SGHDN and CDR2 FVKESK. The length of the CDR3 is 19 residues. The CDR3 loop is CASSQDQDPDRNTNYGYTF. The DNA for the CDR3 is TGTGCCAGCAGCCAAGATCAGGACCCCGATCGTAATACCAACTATGGCTACACCTTC.

This clonotype was seen repeatedly, ten times or more. The gene calls are TRBV6-5 and TRBJ1-1; perhaps TRBD1 as D (5 bases). Deletions cut 10 bases from V and 0 bases from J, with 18 bases between. The CDR3 has 15 residues. Germline V gives CDR1 MNHEY, CDR2 SVGAGI. The CDR3 coding sequence is TGTGCCACACACGAACAGGACCGTTTGAACACTGAAGCTTTCTTT. This codes for CATHEQDRLNTEAFF.

The chain combines TRBV10-3 with TRBJ2-5; 11 bases line up with TRBD2. J gave up 9 bases and V 7 bases, and 13 bases lay outside the gene matches. Germline CDR1 and CDR2: ENHRY and SYGVKD. The CDR3 loop spans 15 amino acids. This CDR3 is CAITISGGAGESQYF. As DNA, the CDR3 is TGTGCCATCACCATTAGCGGGGGGGCTGGGGAGTCCCAGTACTTC.

V gene TRBV10-3 combines with J gene TRBJ1-6; TRBD1 matches at 7 bases. V shed 8 bases and J 12 bases; nucleotides not matched to a gene: 4. This CDR3 has 11 amino acids. Per the germline V gene, CDR1 is ENHRY and CDR2 is SYGVKD. The CDR3 bases are TGTGCCATCCGACAGGGTGGACCCCTCCACTTT. Residues: CAIRQGGPLHF.

This clonotype was seen only a few times. In DNA form, the CDR3 reads TGTGCCAGCAGTTACTCGAAGACAGGGGGCACAGATACGCAGTATTTT. This gives the protein CASSYSKTGGTDTQYF. The V and J genes are TRBV6-2 or TRBV6-3 and TRBJ2-3; 8 bases line up with TRBD1. V was pared by 0 bases and J by 1 base, with 3 bases of the junction left unmatched. Germline values: CDR1 MNHEY, CDR2 SVGEGT. The CDR3 covers 16 residues.

In its sample, this clonotype was seen many times. Mismatch with germline at one junction end may stem from a read error. V gene TRBV5-1 combines with J gene TRBJ2-2; 14 nucleotides match TRBD2. CDR1 and CDR2 (germline): SGHRS, YFSETQ. This CDR3 spans 16 amino acids. CDR3 residues: CASSLSTSGGAGELFF. CDR3 nucleotide sequence: TGCGCCAGCAGCTTATCGACTAGCGGGGGGGCCGGAGAGCTGTTTTTT.

The V gene is TRBV12-3 or TRBV12-4, the J gene TRBJ2-3, with 12 bases aligning to TRBD1. CDR3 length equals 15 residues. Unmatched junction bases numbered 11, after V lost 10 bases and J lost 6 bases. CDR3 amino acids: CATTFGTGGWDTQYF. CDR3 coding DNA: TGTGCCACAACTTTCGGGACAGGGGGCTGGGATACGCAGTATTTT.

This clonotype was counted ten times or more. The V gene is TRBV20-1, the J gene TRBJ2-5; D gene uncertain. This CDR3 spans 12 amino acids. Trimming shortened V by 5 bases and J by 2 bases, and 9 bases separated the two germline ends. Germline CDR1 reads DFQATT; CDR2 reads SNEGSKA (reference sequence). The CDR3 bases are TGCAGTGCTGGTGTGGAACAAGAGACCCAGTACTTC. Its protein product is CSAGVEQETQYF.

J is TRBJ1-5 and V is TRBV27; D not certain. V dropped 8 bases and J dropped 2 bases, with 13 bases sitting between them. The CDR3 is made up of 14 amino acids. Germline CDR1 reads MNHEY; CDR2 reads SMNVEV (reference sequence). The CDR3 here is CASSLRVGNQPQHF. CDR3 DNA: TGTGCCAGCTCCTTGCGGGTTGGCAATCAGCCCCAGCATTTT.

This clonotype came up many times. This chain links TRBV4-2 with TRBJ1-5; D gene uncertain. The CDR3 consists of 13 residues. Trimming removed 0 bases from V and 7 bases from J, with 7 bases in between. Per germline, CDR1 LGHNA and CDR2 YNFKEQ. The DNA for the CDR3 is TGTGCCAGCAGCCAAGAATGGGGACAGCCCCAGCATTTT. It yields the protein CASSQEWGQPQHF.

Concerning this clonotype: Since a much larger clone is just one base distant, this may be a read error. The rearrangement uses TRBV20-1 and TRBJ1-2; no reliable D call. The germline V and J ends were trimmed by 0 bases and 7 bases, with 0 bases remaining between them. CDR1 and CDR2 (germline): DFQATT, SNEGSKA (reference sequence). CDR3 length: 9 amino acids. The CDR3 is CSARDGYTF. CDR3 nucleotides: TGCAGTGCTAGAGATGGCTACACCTTC.

This clonotype was seen repeatedly, ten times or more. The V and J genes are TRBV6-5 and TRBJ2-7, with D possibly matching TRBD2 (5 bases). The CDR3 contains 12 residues. Germline loops: CDR1 MNHEY, CDR2 SVGAGI. The V end lost 7 bases, the J end lost 11 bases, and 18 bases lay between the germline ends. CDR3 nucleotide sequence: TGTGCCAGCACCCGATGCAGGCAGGAGGAGTACGTC. Translation gives CASTRCRQEEYV.

The table lists this clonotype with a few counts. V gene TRBV2 combines with J gene TRBJ2-1, with TRBD1 identical over 8 bases. CDR3 length: 13 residues. J lost 7 bases, V lost 6 bases, and 5 bases had no gene match. Germline assignment: CDR1 SNHLY and CDR2 FYNNEI. CDR3 protein: CASSENRGNEQFF. The CDR3 DNA reads as TGTGCCAGCAGCGAGAACAGGGGGAATGAGCAGTTCTTC.

This clonotype was recorded at least ten times. The gene calls are TRBV20-1 and TRBJ2-3, with D perhaps TRBD2 (5 bases). This CDR3 is 11 amino acids long. Germline V gene lookup returns CDR1 DFQATT and CDR2 SNEGSKA (reference sequence). V was pared by 6 bases and J by 2 bases, with 6 bases between. Here the CDR3 reads CSAAATDTQYF. DNA of the CDR3: TGCAGTGCAGCGGCCACAGATACGCAGTATTTT.

This clonotype has more than one count but fewer than ten. The rearrangement links TRBV7-2 to TRBJ2-5; D not certain. Germline lookup yields CDR1 SGHTA and CDR2 FQGNSA. The CDR3 has 14 amino acids. The V end lost 5 bases, the J end lost 1 base, and 11 bases lay between the germline ends. The CDR3 region has the DNA TGTGCCAGCAGCCTTCTCACATTCCAAGAGACCCAGTACTTC. Translated, it gives CASSLLTFQETQYF. The whole variable domain, remainder taken from reference TRBV7-2 and TRBJ2-5, is GAGVSQSPSNKVTEKGKDVELRCDPISGHTALYWYRQSLGQGLEFLIYFQGNSAPDKSGLPSDRFSAERTGGSVSTLTIQRTQQEDSAVYLCASSLLTFQETQYFGPGTRLLVL.

There are a few counts of this clonotype. The chain is built from TRBV20-1 and TRBJ1-1, with a weak D call TRBD1 (5 bases). This CDR3 spans 12 amino acids. V lost 3 bases and J lost 4, with 9 bases in between. CDR1 is DFQATT, CDR2 SNEGSKA, per germline (reference sequence). Here the CDR3 reads CSARGVSTEAFF. DNA of the CDR3: TGCAGTGCTAGGGGGGTTAGCACTGAAGCTTTCTTT.

CDR3 in amino acids: CASSHTSDPRAADTQYF. CDR3 nucleotide sequence: TGCGCCAGCAGTCACACTTCGGACCCCCGTGCCGCAGATACGCAGTATTTT. The V and J genes are TRBV5-1 and TRBJ2-3, with D unresolved. The CDR3 loop spans 17 amino acids. Trimming cost V 5 bases and J 4 bases, with 23 bases left between them. Per germline, CDR1 SGHRS and CDR2 YFSETQ.

This clonotype has just a few counts. The chain has TRBV2 and TRBJ2-1; TRBD1 aligns across 10 bases. Unmatched junction bases numbered 17, after V lost 5 bases and J lost 16 bases. Germline-derived CDR1 and CDR2 are SNHLY and FYNNEI. CDR3 length: 15 amino acids. CDR3 residues: CASSQTRDRGTINFF. The CDR3 nucleotides read TGTGCCAGCAGTCAGACTCGGGACAGGGGTACGATTAATTTCTTC.

The chain combines TRBV7-9 with TRBJ1-2; 10 nucleotides line up with TRBD1. Per germline, CDR1 SEHNR and CDR2 FQNEAQ (reference sequence). The ends lost 5 bases at V and 5 bases at J; junction bases unmatched: 5. The CDR3 is made up of 14 amino acids. The CDR3 DNA reads as TGTGCCAGCAGCACCCGGACAGGGGGGTATGGCTACACCTTC. This translates into CASSTRTGGYGYTF. Full variable domain (missing parts from reference TRBV7-9 and TRBJ1-2): DTGVSQNPRHKITKRGQNVTFRCDPISEHNRLYWYRQTLGQGPEFLTYFQNEAQLEKSRLLSDRFSAERPKGSFSTLEIQRTEQGDSAMYLCASSTRTGGYGYTFGSGTRLTVV.

CDR3 coding DNA: TGCAGTGCTAGAGCCCCCCGGCAAGGAGGCTACACCTTC. Its translation: CSARAPRQGGYTF. The chain combines TRBV20-1 with TRBJ1-2; no clear D gene. The V end was cut by 1 base, the J end by 8 bases, with 14 bases between. The germline V gene encodes CDR1 DFQATT and CDR2 SNEGSKA (reference sequence). The CDR3 loop spans 13 amino acids.